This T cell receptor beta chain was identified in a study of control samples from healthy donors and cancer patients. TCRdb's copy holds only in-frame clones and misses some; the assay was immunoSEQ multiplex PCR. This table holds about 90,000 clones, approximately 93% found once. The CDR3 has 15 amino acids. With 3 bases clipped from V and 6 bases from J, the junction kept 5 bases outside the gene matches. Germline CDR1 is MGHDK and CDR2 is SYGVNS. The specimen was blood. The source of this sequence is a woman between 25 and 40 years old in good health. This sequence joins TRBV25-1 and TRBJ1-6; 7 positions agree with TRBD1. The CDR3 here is CASSDRQGTNSPLHF. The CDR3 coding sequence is TGTGCCAGCAGTGACAGACAGGGAACTAATTCACCCCTCCACTTT.